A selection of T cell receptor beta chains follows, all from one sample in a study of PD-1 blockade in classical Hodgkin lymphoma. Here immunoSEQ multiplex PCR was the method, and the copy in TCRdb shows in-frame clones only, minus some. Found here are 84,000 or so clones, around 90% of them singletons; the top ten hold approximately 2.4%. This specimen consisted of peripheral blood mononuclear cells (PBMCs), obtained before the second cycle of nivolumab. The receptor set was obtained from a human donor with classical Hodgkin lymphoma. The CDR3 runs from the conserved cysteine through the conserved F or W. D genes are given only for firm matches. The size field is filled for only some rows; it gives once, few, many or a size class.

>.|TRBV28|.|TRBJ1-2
CASKGPNYGYTF
TGTGCCAGCAAGGGCCCAAACTATGGCTACACCTTC
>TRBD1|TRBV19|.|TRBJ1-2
CASSSQGQNYGYTF
TGTGCCAGTAGTAGTCAGGGACAGAACTATGGCTACACCTTC
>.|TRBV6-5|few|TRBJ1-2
CASRSGLTYGYTF
TGTGCCAGCAGGTCCGGATTGACCTATGGCTACACCTTC
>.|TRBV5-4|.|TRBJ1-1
CASSLSGGFEAFF
TGTGCCAGCAGCCTGTCCGGGGGCTTTGAAGCTTTCTTT
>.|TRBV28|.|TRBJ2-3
CASSSDIYTDTQYF
TGTGCCAGCAGCTCCGACATCTACACAGATACGCAGTATTTT
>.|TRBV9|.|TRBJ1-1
CASSVGVGQGTEAEAFF
TGTGCCAGCAGCGTAGGTGTCGGTCAGGGCACTGAGGCTGAAGCTTTCTTT
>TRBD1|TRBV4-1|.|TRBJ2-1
CASSQGLQGNNYNEQFF
TGCGCCAGCAGCCAGGGTTTACAGGGGAACAACTACAATGAGCAGTTCTTC
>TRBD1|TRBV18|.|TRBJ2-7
CASSPTGQGEQYF
TGTGCCAGCTCACCGACAGGGCAGGGCGAGCAGTACTTC
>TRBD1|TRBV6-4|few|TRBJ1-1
CASKGQMNTEAFF
TGTGCCAGCAAGGGACAGATGAACACTGAAGCTTTCTTT
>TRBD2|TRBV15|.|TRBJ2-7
CATSRDNFWRERGSYEQYF
TGTGCCACCAGCAGAGATAATTTCTGGCGGGAGAGGGGCTCCTACGAGCAGTACTTC
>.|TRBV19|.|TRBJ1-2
CASTNDGDRFYGYTF
TGTGCCAGTACAAACGATGGTGACAGGTTCTATGGCTACACCTTC
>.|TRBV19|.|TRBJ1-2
CASTPVVRARESYTF
TGTGCCAGTACCCCAGTCGTCAGGGCCCGAGAGAGCTACACCTTC
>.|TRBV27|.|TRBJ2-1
CASGYEQFF
TGTGCCAGCGGGTATGAGCAGTTCTTC
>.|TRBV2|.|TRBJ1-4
CASSPRQVNEKLFF
TGTGCCAGCAGCCCTAGACAGGTTAATGAAAAACTGTTTTTT
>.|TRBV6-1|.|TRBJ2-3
CASREAGTDTQYF
TGTGCCAGCAGAGAAGCGGGCACAGATACGCAGTATTTT
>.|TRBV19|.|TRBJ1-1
CASTPGGLTDTEAFF
TGTGCCAGTACCCCCGGAGGGCTGACGGACACTGAAGCTTTCTTT
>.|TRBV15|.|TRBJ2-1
CATSRVGAGMYRHEQFF
TGTGCCACCAGCAGAGTTGGGGCCGGAATGTATCGTCATGAGCAGTTCTTC
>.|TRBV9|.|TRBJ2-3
CASSVETDTQYF
TGTGCCAGCAGCGTAGAGACAGATACGCAGTATTTT
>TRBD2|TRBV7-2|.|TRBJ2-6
CASSSRGGREANVLTF
TGTGCCAGCAGCTCCCGGGGGGGGAGAGAGGCCAACGTCCTGACTTTC
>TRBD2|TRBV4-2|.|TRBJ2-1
CASSQGASGRMWGNEQFF
TGTGCCAGCAGCCAAGGGGCTAGCGGGAGGATGTGGGGCAATGAGCAGTTCTTC
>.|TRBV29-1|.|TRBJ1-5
CSPRDEDSNQPQHF
TGCAGCCCTCGTGATGAGGATAGCAATCAGCCCCAGCATTTT
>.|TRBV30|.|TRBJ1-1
CAWGVGAGGNTEAFF
TGTGCCTGGGGGGTAGGGGCAGGAGGGAACACTGAAGCTTTCTTT
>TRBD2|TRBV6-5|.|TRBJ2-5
CASSPGTSGRETQYF
TGTGCCAGCAGTCCCGGGACTAGCGGGAGAGAGACCCAGTACTTC
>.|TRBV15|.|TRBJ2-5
CATSKERGVRVVRGQETQYF
TGTGCCACCAGCAAAGAGAGAGGGGTTAGGGTAGTGAGGGGACAAGAGACCCAGTACTTC
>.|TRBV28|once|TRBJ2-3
CASRNRVRTDTQYF
TGTGCCAGCAGGAATCGGGTTCGCACAGATACGCAGTATTTT
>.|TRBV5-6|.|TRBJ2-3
CASSVKTDSLRTDTQYF
TGTGCCAGCAGCGTGAAAACGGACTCCCTTAGGACAGATACGCAGTATTTT
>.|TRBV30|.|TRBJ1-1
CAWIRRVSEAFF
TGTGCCTGGATTCGCAGGGTCTCTGAAGCTTTCTTT
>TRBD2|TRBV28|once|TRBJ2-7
CASSSSGNLRTYEQYF
TGTGCCAGCAGTTCTAGCGGGAACCTACGAACCTACGAGCAGTACTTC
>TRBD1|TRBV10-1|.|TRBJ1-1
CASSVGDRVTTEAFF
TGCGCCAGCAGTGTTGGGGACAGGGTTACCACTGAAGCTTTCTTT
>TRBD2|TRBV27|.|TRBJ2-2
CASSSTSGSSRGAGELFF
TGTGCCAGCAGCTCGACTAGCGGGAGTTCTCGAGGGGCCGGGGAGCTGTTTTTT
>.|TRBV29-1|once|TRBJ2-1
CSVEGASRTYNEQFF
TGCAGCGTTGAAGGGGCTAGCAGAACCTACAATGAGCAGTTCTTC
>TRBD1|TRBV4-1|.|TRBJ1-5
CASSPLGAGGLYSNQPQHF
TGCGCCAGCAGCCCCCTCGGGGCAGGGGGGCTATATAGCAATCAGCCCCAGCATTTT
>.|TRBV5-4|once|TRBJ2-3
CASAESKGTDTQYF
TGTGCCAGTGCCGAGAGTAAGGGCACAGATACGCAGTATTTT
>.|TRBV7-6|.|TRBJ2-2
CASSWTENTGELFF
TGTGCCAGCAGCTGGACAGAGAACACCGGGGAGCTGTTTTTT
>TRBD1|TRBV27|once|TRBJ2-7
CASSFTGARYEQYF
TGTGCCAGCAGTTTCACAGGGGCTAGGTACGAGCAGTACTTC